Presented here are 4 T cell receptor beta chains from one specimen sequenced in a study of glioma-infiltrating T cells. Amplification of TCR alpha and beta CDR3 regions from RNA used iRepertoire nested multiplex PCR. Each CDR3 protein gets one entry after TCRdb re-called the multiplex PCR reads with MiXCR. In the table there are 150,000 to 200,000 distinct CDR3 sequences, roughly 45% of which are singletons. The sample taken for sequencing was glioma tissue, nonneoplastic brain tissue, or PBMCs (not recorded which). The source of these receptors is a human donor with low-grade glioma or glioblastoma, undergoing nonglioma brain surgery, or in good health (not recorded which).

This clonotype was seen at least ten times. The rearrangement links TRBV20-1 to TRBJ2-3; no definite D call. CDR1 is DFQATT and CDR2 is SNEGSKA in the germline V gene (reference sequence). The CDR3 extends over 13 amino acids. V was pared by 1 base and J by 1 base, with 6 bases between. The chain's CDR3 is CSARGGGTDTQYF. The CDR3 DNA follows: TGCAGTGCTAGAGGAGGAGGCACAGATACGCAGTATTTT.

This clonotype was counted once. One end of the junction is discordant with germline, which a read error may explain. CDR3 residues: CSAKEGQAFMNTEGFF. The CDR3 DNA follows: TGCAGTGCTAAGGAGGGACAGGCATTCATGAACACTGAAGGTTTCTTT. The chain combines TRBV20-1 with TRBJ1-1, with 8 bases identical to TRBD1. Germline V gene sequence: CDR1 DFQATT, CDR2 SNEGSKA (reference sequence). This CDR3 contains 16 residues.

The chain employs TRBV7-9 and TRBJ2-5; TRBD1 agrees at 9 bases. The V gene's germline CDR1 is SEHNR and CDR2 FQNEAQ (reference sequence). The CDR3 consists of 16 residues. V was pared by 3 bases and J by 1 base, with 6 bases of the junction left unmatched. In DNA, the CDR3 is TGTGCCAGCAGCTTCAGGGGGACAGGGTTCCAAGAGACCCAGTACTTC. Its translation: CASSFRGTGFQETQYF.

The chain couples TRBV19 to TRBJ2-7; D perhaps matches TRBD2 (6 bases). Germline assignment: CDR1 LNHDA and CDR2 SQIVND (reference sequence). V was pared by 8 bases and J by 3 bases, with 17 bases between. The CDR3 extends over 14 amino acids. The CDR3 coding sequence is TGTGCCAGTGCATACGGGAGCGGTATCTACGAGCAGTACTTC. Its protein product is CASAYGSGIYEQYF.